One and the same sample provided the 6 T cell receptor beta chains below, sequenced in a study of CD8 T cells in ankylosing spondylitis. TCRdb used MiXCR to reprocess the 5' RACE reads, holding one entry per CDR3 protein. There are approximately 220,000 distinct CDR3 sequences in the sample; roughly 10% occur only once, and about 20% lies in the top ten. The sample taken for sequencing was blood, either unsorted or a sorted T cell fraction (not recorded which). These receptors were collected from a male donor with ankylosing spondylitis or in good health (not recorded which).

This clonotype was detected once. The gene calls are TRBV20-1 and TRBJ2-7, with D possibly called TRBD1 or TRBD2 (5 bases each). Trimming removed 6 bases from V and 3 bases from J, with 12 bases in between. Germline values: CDR1 DFQATT, CDR2 SNEGSKA (reference sequence). The CDR3 covers 12 residues. The CDR3 DNA follows: TGCAGTGCCGGGGCCGGCAGCTACGAGCAGTACTTC. This codes for CSAGAGSYEQYF.

This clonotype was observed many times. The rearrangement joins TRBV28 to TRBJ1-5; no definite D call. The germline gives CDR1 MDHEN, CDR2 SYDVKM. V lost 4 bases and J 0 bases, leaving 10 bases between the germline ends. This CDR3 contains 15 residues. The CDR3 DNA sequence: TGTGCCAGCAGTTCCCCCCCGGGTAGCAATCAGCCCCAGCATTTT. It encodes CASSSPPGSNQPQHF.

This clonotype was detected only a few times. The J gene is TRBJ2-3, the V gene TRBV7-2; TRBD2 agrees at 7 bases. This CDR3 contains 16 residues. Germline V gene sequence: CDR1 SGHTA, CDR2 FQGNSA. Trimming cost V 5 bases and J 4 bases; bases outside gene matches: 12. In DNA, the CDR3 is TGTGCCAGCAGCACAAAGACTAGCTGGGGGGCAGATACGCAGTATTTT. It translates to CASSTKTSWGADTQYF.

This clonotype was found many times. The chain carries TRBV5-1 and TRBJ2-1; D perhaps matches TRBD2 (6 bases). V lost 0 bases and J 5 bases, leaving 12 bases between the germline ends. CDR1 SGHRS and CDR2 YFSETQ come from the germline V gene. CDR3 size: 15 residues. In DNA, the CDR3 is TGCGCCAGCAGCTTGGGTGCGGGAATTCACAATGAGCAGTTCTTC. Translated: CASSLGAGIHNEQFF.

This clonotype appeared many times. The V gene is TRBV7-2, the J gene TRBJ1-1; D may be TRBD1 (5 bases). V was trimmed by 5 bases and J by 6 bases, leaving 19 bases between them. Germline loops: CDR1 SGHTA, CDR2 FQGNSA. This CDR3 region has 15 residues. The chain's CDR3 is CASSLPTGAVAEAFF. CDR3 sequence (DNA): TGTGCCAGCAGCCTCCCCACTGGGGCGGTGGCTGAAGCTTTCTTT.

This clonotype occurred many times. This rearrangement joins TRBV12-3 or TRBV12-4 to TRBJ2-3, with D perhaps given as TRBD1 or TRBD2 (6 bases each). The CDR3 consists of 15 residues. V lost 6 bases and J 4 bases, leaving 17 bases between the germline ends. In DNA form, the CDR3 reads TGTGCCAGCAGATTGTTGGGGGGCGCATCAGATACGCAGTATTTT. This gives the protein CASRLLGGASDTQYF.